This passage covers 20 T cell receptor beta chains from one sample sequenced in a study of beta chain features in type 1 diabetes. Every bit of the isolated RNA underwent reverse transcription, so sequencing read expressed TCRB transcripts. The protocol was immunoSEQ multiplex PCR, while the TCRdb copy is restricted to in-frame clones and leaves out a portion. This table holds approximately 470,000 clones, over 25% found once. Sequencing was performed on naive CD4+ T cells from blood. The receptors here all came from a man aged 18 to 29 in good health.

This clone turned up a few times. This sequence joins TRBV10-3 and TRBJ1-2; D remains ambiguous. V shed 7 bases and J shed 0 bases, with 12 bases lying between them. The CDR3 has 14 amino acids. Germline values: CDR1 ENHRY, CDR2 SYGVKD. CDR3 coding DNA: TGTGCCATCAAGGCTACCTCCGCTAACTATGGCTACACCTTC. Residues: CAIKATSANYGYTF.

The V call is TRBV5-4, the J call TRBJ2-6; D possibly corresponds to TRBD1 (5 bases). The CDR3 sequence is 15 residues long. The ends were cut back, 6 bases at V and 2 bases at J, with 12 bases in the middle. Germline V lookup: CDR1 SGHNT, CDR2 YYREEE (reference sequence). The CDR3 is CASTLQGPGANVLTF. For the CDR3, the DNA is TGTGCCAGCACCCTTCAGGGTCCTGGGGCCAACGTCCTGACTTTC.

The chain is built from TRBV5-1 and TRBJ2-4; D gene ambiguous. Looked up from germline, CDR1 is SGHRS and CDR2 is YFSETQ. V was clipped by 0 bases and J by 0 bases, with 10 bases between them. This CDR3 has 16 residues. CDR3: CASSLEPPRAKNIQYF. The DNA for the CDR3 is TGCGCCAGCAGCTTGGAGCCACCGCGAGCCAAAAACATTCAGTACTTC.

This clone has more than one count but fewer than ten. The chain joins TRBV7-2 to TRBJ1-5; unclear D gene. Trimming took 1 base from V and 4 from J, leaving 14 bases between them. CDR3 length: 16 residues. Germline V gives CDR1 SGHTA, CDR2 FQGNSA. CDR3 loop: CASSLGVRLLNQPQHF. The CDR3 DNA reads as TGTGCCAGCAGCTTAGGAGTACGACTGCTGAATCAGCCCCAGCATTTT.

This clone came up a few times. At one of its ends the junction is not consistent with the germline gene, which may arise from a read error. The V call is TRBV7-7, the J call TRBJ2-1; 9 bases fit TRBD2. Germline CDR1 SSHAT, CDR2 FNYEAQ (reference sequence). This CDR3 is built from 18 residues. Written as DNA, the CDR3 is TGTGCTAGCAGCTTAGCCGTTACCGCGGGAGGGGAATACAATGAGCAGTTCTTC. Translated, it gives CASSLAVTAGGEYNEQFF.

To note about this clone: Other DNA sequences in the sample encode the same CDR3. This chain uses TRBV5-1 with TRBJ2-5; 8 positions match TRBD1. Losses at the gene ends were 7 bases for V and 2 bases for J; bases not matched to a gene: 4. The CDR3 runs to 13 residues. Per germline, CDR1 SGHRS and CDR2 YFSETQ. In nucleotides, the CDR3 is TGCGCCAGCTCTTGGACAGGGCAAGAGACCCAGTACTTC. Translating gives CASSWTGQETQYF.

This clone was counted a few times. The chain employs TRBV7-6 and TRBJ2-5; D not resolved. The V end lost 1 base, the J end lost 5 bases, and 5 bases lay between the germline ends. The CDR3 totals 12 residues. CDR1 and CDR2 (germline): SGHVS, FNYEAQ. CDR3 DNA: TGTGCCAGCAGCTTAGTGGGGGAGACCCAGTACTTC. Amino acids: CASSLVGETQYF. Filled out from reference TRBV7-6 and TRBJ2-5, the complete variable domain reads GAGVSQSPRYKVTKRGQDVALRCDPISGHVSLYWYRQALGQGPEFLTYFNYEAQQDKSGLPNDRFSAERPEGSISTLTIQRTEQRDSAMYRCASSLVGETQYFGPGTRLLVL.

V and J are TRBV12-5 and TRBJ2-3; the match to TRBD1 covers 8 bases. The V segment lost 3 bases and the J segment 4 bases; nucleotides outside the gene matches: 3. This CDR3 has 14 amino acids. Germline-derived CDR1 and CDR2 are LGHNT and FRNRAP. The CDR3 sequence: CASGFGQGSDTQYF. DNA of the CDR3: TGTGCTAGTGGTTTCGGACAGGGCTCAGATACGCAGTATTTT.

The chain's CDR3 is CAISLAGDPYEQYF. In DNA form, the CDR3 reads TGTGCCATCAGCCTAGCGGGAGATCCCTACGAGCAGTACTTC. The chain couples TRBV10-3 to TRBJ2-7; TRBD2 matches at 10 bases. Germline V gene data show CDR1 as ENHRY and CDR2 as SYGVKD. V lost 6 bases, J lost 2 bases, and 4 bases stayed unmatched. The CDR3 runs 14 residues.

This clone was seen a few times. The rearrangement links TRBV5-1 to TRBJ2-1; D unresolved. The CDR3 totals 14 residues. In germline, CDR1 is SGHRS, CDR2 YFSETQ. The V and J ends lost 0 bases and 4 bases respectively, with 8 bases between them. The CDR3 sequence: CASSLGELYNEQFF. For the CDR3, the DNA is TGCGCCAGCAGCTTGGGCGAACTTTACAATGAGCAGTTCTTC.

About this clone itself: It may be a read error: a sequence one base away is much more abundant. This sample includes further DNA sequences coding for the same CDR3. This chain joins TRBV6-6 and TRBJ2-7; D unresolved. Per the germline V gene, CDR1 is MNHNY and CDR2 is SVGAGI (reference sequence). This CDR3 is built from 12 residues. V dropped 6 bases and J dropped 0 bases, with 6 bases sitting between them. CDR3 in DNA: TGTGCCAGCAGCGGTAGCTCCTACGAGCAGTACTTC. Translation gives CASSGSSYEQYF.

This clone has just a few counts. The gene calls are TRBV5-6 and TRBJ2-7, with D unclear. V lost 4 bases and J lost 5, with 19 bases in between. Looked up from germline, CDR1 is SGHDT and CDR2 is YYEEEE. This CDR3 contains 15 residues. Written as DNA, the CDR3 is TGTGCCAGCAGCGAACGAAGACGGCGAGCCGACGAGCAGTACTTC. Its translation is CASSERRRRADEQYF.

The chain has TRBV7-3 and TRBJ2-1; perhaps TRBD2 as D (6 bases). The V gene's germline CDR1 is SGHTA and CDR2 FQGTGA. The CDR3 has 15 residues. The V gene lost 4 bases and the J gene lost 13 bases, with 23 bases spanning the gap. The CDR3, as DNA: TGTGCCAGCAGCTCGCAGGCGGGTCTTACGGGAGAACAGTTCTTC. Encoded protein: CASSSQAGLTGEQFF.

This clone came up a few times. CDR3 sequence: CASRPTGQRYEQYF. The CDR3 coding sequence is TGTGCCAGCAGGCCGACGGGACAGCGCTACGAGCAGTACTTC. This chain joins TRBV6-5 and TRBJ2-7; 7 bases line up with TRBD1. The CDR3 length is 14 residues. Germline assignment: CDR1 MNHEY and CDR2 SVGAGI. The junction had 8 bases not matched to a gene; V was cut back by 6 bases and J by 3 bases.

Worth noting for this clone: This same CDR3 is encoded by further DNA sequences in the sample. The rearrangement links TRBV5-1 to TRBJ2-5, with D hard to call. V shed 2 bases and J shed 5 bases, with 4 bases lying between them. The CDR3 loop spans 11 amino acids. The germline V gene has CDR1 SGHRS and CDR2 YFSETQ. CDR3: CASSLRETQYF. CDR3 nucleotides: TGCGCCAGCAGCTTAAGGGAGACCCAGTACTTC.

The rearrangement uses TRBV29-1 and TRBJ1-1; a possible D gene is TRBD1 (6 bases). The CDR3 is made up of 14 amino acids. Germline values: CDR1 SQVTM, CDR2 ANQGSEA. The V and J ends lost 6 bases and 1 base respectively, with 15 bases between them. The CDR3 DNA reads as TGCAGCGTGGGGAGAGGGGGAGGGAACACTGAAGCTTTCTTT. This codes for CSVGRGGGNTEAFF.

The chain couples TRBV6-5 to TRBJ2-6, with D unresolved. The CDR3 extends over 14 amino acids. Germline-derived CDR1 and CDR2 are MNHEY and SVGAGI. Trimming shortened V by 5 bases and J by 3 bases, and 8 bases separated the two germline ends. CDR3 coding DNA: TGTGCCAGCAGTCGCCCCGATGGGGCCAACGTCCTGACTTTC. It translates to CASSRPDGANVLTF.

The CDR3 DNA is TGTGCCAGCAGCTTAGATCGAGAGACCCAGTACTTC. It is translated as CASSLDRETQYF. The rearrangement uses TRBV7-2 and TRBJ2-5, with D hard to call. V was cut by 1 base and J by 4 bases, with 4 bases left in between. The V gene's germline CDR1 is SGHTA and CDR2 FQGNSA. This CDR3 comprises 12 residues.

The V gene is TRBV6-1, the J gene TRBJ1-1; D unclear. V shed 7 bases and J shed 4 bases, with 16 bases lying between them. CDR3 size: 14 residues. Germline CDR1 MNHNS, CDR2 SASEGT. The CDR3 is CASTLERSGTEAFF. DNA of the CDR3: TGTGCCAGCACCCTAGAAAGGTCGGGCACTGAAGCTTTCTTT.

CDR3: CASSLYQANVLTF. CDR3 nucleotide sequence: TGTGCCAGCAGCTTGTACCAGGCGAACGTCCTGACTTTC. The chain combines TRBV5-4 with TRBJ2-6; no definite D call. The germline V and J ends were trimmed by 1 base and 10 bases, with 9 bases remaining between them. Germline V gives CDR1 SGHNT, CDR2 YYREEE (reference sequence). This CDR3 comprises 13 residues.